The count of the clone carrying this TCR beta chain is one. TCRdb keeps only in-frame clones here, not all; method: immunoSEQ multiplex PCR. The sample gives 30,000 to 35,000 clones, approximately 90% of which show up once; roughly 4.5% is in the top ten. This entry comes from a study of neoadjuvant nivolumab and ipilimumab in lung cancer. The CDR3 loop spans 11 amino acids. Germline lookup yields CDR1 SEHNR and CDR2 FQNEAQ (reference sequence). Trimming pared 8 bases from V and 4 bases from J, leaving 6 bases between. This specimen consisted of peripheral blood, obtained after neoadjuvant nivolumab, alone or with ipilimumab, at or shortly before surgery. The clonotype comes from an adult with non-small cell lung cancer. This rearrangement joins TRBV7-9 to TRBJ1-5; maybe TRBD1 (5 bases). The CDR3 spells CASGGNQPQHF. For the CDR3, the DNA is TGTGCCAGCGGGGGGAATCAGCCCCAGCATTTT.